This T cell receptor (beta chain) emerged from a study of blood T cell repertoires in COVID-19. Only in-frame clones appear in the TCRdb table, and some are missing; sequencing was by immunoSEQ multiplex PCR. This sample has 210,000 or so clones; roughly nine tenths occur once, and the top ten carry approximately 2.8%. The sequence was obtained from a woman aged 50 to 65 in a cohort exposed to, infected with or recovered from COVID-19 (not recorded which). The sample comprised PBMCs or T cells enriched from blood (not recorded which).

CDR3 coding DNA: TGCGCCAGCAGTGAGTCCAGGGTTGGCGAGCAGTACTTC. Amino acid sequence: CASSESRVGEQYF. The J gene is TRBJ2-7, the V gene TRBV10-1; D is perhaps TRBD1 (5 bases). Germline V gives CDR1 WNHNN, CDR2 SYGVQD (reference sequence). With 0 bases removed from V and 6 bases from J, the gap between germline ends came to 9 bases. This CDR3 is built from 13 residues.